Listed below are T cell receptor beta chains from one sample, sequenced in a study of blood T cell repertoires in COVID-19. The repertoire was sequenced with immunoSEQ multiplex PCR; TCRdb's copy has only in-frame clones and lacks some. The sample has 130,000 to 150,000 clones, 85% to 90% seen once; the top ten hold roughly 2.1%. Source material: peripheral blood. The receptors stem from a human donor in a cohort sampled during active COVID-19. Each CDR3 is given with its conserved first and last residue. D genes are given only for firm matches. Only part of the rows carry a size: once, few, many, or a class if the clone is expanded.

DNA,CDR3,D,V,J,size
TGTGCCAGCAGCGGGACTAGCACCTCCTACGAGCAGTACTTC,CASSGTSTSYEQYF,TRBD2,TRBV7-2,TRBJ2-7,.
TGCGCCAGCAGCGCCCGGGACAGGGGTGCCTACGAGCAGTACTTC,CASSARDRGAYEQYF,TRBD1,TRBV5-1,TRBJ2-7,.
TGTGCCAGCAGCGGAGACAGGGGTTGGAATTCACCCCTCCACTTT,CASSGDRGWNSPLHF,TRBD1,TRBV11-3,TRBJ1-6,few
TGTGCCAGCAGCCAAGTCGGTCTTGGACAGGGGGCAGCAACTAATGAAAAACTGTTTTTT,CASSQVGLGQGAATNEKLFF,TRBD1,TRBV4-2,TRBJ1-4,.
TGTGCCAGCAGTACCCCGGGACAGGGGGTAGGAGGCTACACCTTC,CASSTPGQGVGGYTF,TRBD1,TRBV6-6,TRBJ1-2,.
TGTGCCAGCAGCTTGGGACAGGTCCCAACGTACTATGGCTACACCTTC,CASSLGQVPTYYGYTF,.,TRBV5-8,TRBJ1-2,.
TGTGCCAGCAGCGAACAGGGGGCGCGGTACCAGCCCCAGCATTTT,CASSEQGARYQPQHF,TRBD1,TRBV6-2/TRBV6-3,TRBJ1-5,.
TGTGCCTGGAAACAGGAGAACACAGATACGCAGTATTTT,CAWKQENTDTQYF,.,TRBV30,TRBJ2-3,.
TGTGCCAGCAGCCGAGGGACTAGCGGGGGAAGCTCCTACAATGAGCAGTTCTTC,CASSRGTSGGSSYNEQFF,TRBD2,TRBV4-2,TRBJ2-1,.
TGTGCCAGCAGCCGGGGGCAGGGGGCAAGGGACACCGGGGAGCTGTTTTTT,CASSRGQGARDTGELFF,TRBD1,TRBV11-2,TRBJ2-2,many
TGTGCCAGCAGCCGAGTGGACTATCGGGGTAACACCGGGGAGCTGTTTTTT,CASSRVDYRGNTGELFF,.,TRBV5-6,TRBJ2-2,.
TGTGCCAGCAGTTACAGGGGTGGCCAGCCCCAGCATTTT,CASSYRGGQPQHF,.,TRBV6-2/TRBV6-3,TRBJ1-5,.
TGTGCCAGCAGCCCAATGACAGGCTATAATTCACCCCTCCACTTT,CASSPMTGYNSPLHF,.,TRBV11-2,TRBJ1-6,.
TGTGCCAGCAGCCGTAATACAGGGGCTGGGGCCAACGTCCTGACTTTC,CASSRNTGAGANVLTF,TRBD1,TRBV5-5,TRBJ2-6,.
TGTGCCAGCAGCGTCGCCGGGACTAGCGGGGCAGATACGCAGTATTTT,CASSVAGTSGADTQYF,TRBD2,TRBV9,TRBJ2-3,.
TGCGCCAGCAGCATGAGCGGGGTTATGGATGAGCAGTTCTTC,CASSMSGVMDEQFF,TRBD2,TRBV5-1,TRBJ2-1,once
TGTGCCAGCAGCTTAGGGCGGTCCCCCACAGATACGCAGTATTTT,CASSLGRSPTDTQYF,.,TRBV9,TRBJ2-3,.
TGTGCCAGCAGCTTAACTTCCGGGATTTATACCTACAATGAGCAGTTCTTC,CASSLTSGIYTYNEQFF,.,TRBV7-2,TRBJ2-1,.
TGTGCCAGCACCCCGGATGTAGGGGGTGGAACTGAAGCTTTCTTT,CASTPDVGGGTEAFF,.,TRBV7-9,TRBJ1-1,.
TGCAGCGTGGTGACCACAGGGGGCGTTGGCAATCAGCCCCAGCATTTT,CSVVTTGGVGNQPQHF,TRBD1,TRBV29-1,TRBJ1-5,.
TGTGCCAGCAGCGTAGAGGCGGGGATAGCCAAAAACATTCAGTACTTC,CASSVEAGIAKNIQYF,.,TRBV9,TRBJ2-4,.
TGTGCCAGCTCACCACCGCGTGGGACTAGCGCGAACAATGAGCAGTTCTTC,CASSPPRGTSANNEQFF,TRBD2,TRBV18,TRBJ2-1,.
TGTGCCAGCAGGGCGGTTACTAGCGGGCCCCATACGCAGTATTTT,CASRAVTSGPHTQYF,TRBD2,TRBV5-4,TRBJ2-3,.
TGTGCCAGCAGCCAAGGGGAGAGGGGGCTAATCGGAGAGACCCAGTACTTC,CASSQGERGLIGETQYF,TRBD1,TRBV3-1/TRBV3-2,TRBJ2-5,.
TGTGCCAGCAGTTACGGGGCAGATGGGCAGACCCAGTACTTC,CASSYGADGQTQYF,.,TRBV6-6,TRBJ2-5,.
TGTGCCAGCACTGGGCTAGCGGGAGGGACCGCAACAGATACGCAGTATTTT,CASTGLAGGTATDTQYF,TRBD2,TRBV6-4,TRBJ2-3,.
TGTGCCAGCAGCCAAGTGCGTATCAGGGCCGCCGAGAGTGGCTACACCTTC,CASSQVRIRAAESGYTF,.,TRBV4-2,TRBJ1-2,.
TGTGCCAGCAACCCGCCAGGGGAAAATCAGCCCCAGCATTTT,CASNPPGENQPQHF,.,TRBV28,TRBJ1-5,few
TGTGCCAGCAGCCCTTTCCGAGCCTGGGAGGCGACGGTCACCGGGGAGCTGTTTTTT,CASSPFRAWEATVTGELFF,.,TRBV3-1/TRBV3-2,TRBJ2-2,.
TGCGCCAGCAGCACATCAGGGGCTACCGGGACTGAAGCTTTCTTT,CASSTSGATGTEAFF,.,TRBV5-1,TRBJ1-1,.
TGTGCCAGCAGCAGAACGTTAGCGGGGGGCACAGATACGCAGTATTTT,CASSRTLAGGTDTQYF,TRBD2,TRBV3-1/TRBV3-2,TRBJ2-3,.
TGTGCCAGCAGCCCCCCATACCGGACAGGGGATAAGACCGGGGAGCTGTTTTTT,CASSPPYRTGDKTGELFF,.,TRBV21-1,TRBJ2-2,.
TGTGCCAGCTTACCCGCGGGTCTTGAGAGCTCCTACGAGCAGTACTTC,CASLPAGLESSYEQYF,.,TRBV28,TRBJ2-7,.
TGTGCCAGCAGGCCGAGGGGGCGAAACAATCAGCCCCAGCATTTT,CASRPRGRNNQPQHF,TRBD1,TRBV2,TRBJ1-5,.
TGTGCCAGCAGGGGGGACAGGGGCAATCAGCCCCAGCATTTT,CASRGDRGNQPQHF,TRBD1,TRBV2,TRBJ1-5,.
TGTGCCAGCAGCCCCAGAAGCGGACCCACAGATACGCAGTATTTT,CASSPRSGPTDTQYF,.,TRBV6-4,TRBJ2-3,.
TGTGCCAGCAGGGGACAGTCGAACTCCTACGAGCAGTACTTC,CASRGQSNSYEQYF,TRBD1,TRBV6-5,TRBJ2-7,.
TGTGCCAGCAGCTTAGCGAGCCGGGACAGATACGAGCAGTACTTC,CASSLASRDRYEQYF,TRBD1,TRBV7-2,TRBJ2-7,.
TGTGCCAGCTCGCCACCGGGACAGGGCTATGGCTACACCTTC,CASSPPGQGYGYTF,TRBD1,TRBV18,TRBJ1-2,once
TGTGCCAGCAGTTATAGCGGGGGGGCGAACACCGGGGAGCTGTTTTTT,CASSYSGGANTGELFF,TRBD2,TRBV28,TRBJ2-2,.
TGTGCCACCAGCAGTACAATTTCCGGGACAGGGGGCGAAAAACTGTTTTTT,CATSSTISGTGGEKLFF,TRBD1,TRBV15,TRBJ1-4,.
TGTGCCAGCAGTGAGACAGGGTTGAGTCAGCCCCAGCATTTT,CASSETGLSQPQHF,TRBD1,TRBV6-2/TRBV6-3,TRBJ1-5,.